The rows below give T cell receptor beta chains drawn from one sample of a study of blood T cell repertoires in COVID-19. The assay was immunoSEQ multiplex PCR, and TCRdb's table has in-frame clones only and misses some. The table records approximately 140,000 clones, approximately 80% of them present only once. Sequenced material: peripheral blood. The source of these receptors is an elderly woman in a cohort sampled during active or convalescent COVID-19. CDR3s include the opening cysteine and the closing phenylalanine or tryptophan. D genes are given only for firm matches.

>TRBD1|TRBJ2-2|TRBV4-1
CASSLTGVGELFF
>-|TRBJ2-3|TRBV23-1
CASSPNFTSTDTQYF
>-|TRBJ1-6|TRBV30
CAWSRTVYNSPLHF
>-|TRBJ1-2|TRBV10-3
CAISGATGRNYGYTF
>-|TRBJ1-2|TRBV2
CASRDTTQGYGYTF
>-|TRBJ2-6|TRBV4-1
CASSQVASRSGANVLTF
>-|TRBJ2-1|TRBV3-1/TRBV3-2
CASSGPSVRSYNEQFF
>TRBD2|TRBJ2-5|TRBV7-3
CASSPSGGETQYF
>-|TRBJ1-5|TRBV3-1/TRBV3-2
CASSQNQGNQPQHF
>-|TRBJ1-2|TRBV4-1
CASSQVQRGYGYTF
>TRBD1|TRBJ2-2|TRBV2
CASRKPGGTGELFF
>TRBD1|TRBJ1-2|TRBV7-8
CASSPTGVYGYTF
>-|TRBJ2-2|TRBV28
CASWLGGYGELFF